This TCR beta chain was found in a study of CD8+CD57+ T cells in acquired aplastic anemia. V shed 3 bases and J shed 6 bases, with 8 bases lying between them. The CDR3 is 13 residues long. The germline gives CDR1 MNHEY, CDR2 SVGAGI. This clonotype appeared many times. Antigen unknown. Individuals selected for sequencing had exhibited CD8+CD57+ cell expansion on flow cytometry. The patients, all of them, had severe acquired aplastic anemia. The blood sampling took place in patients who had so far received no therapy. General study results and limits: Shared by patients and controls, 25 to 30 CD8+ CDR3s were abundant in patients.

For CDR3 and TCR beta VDJ profiling, genomic DNA was the template used. From the reads, TCRdb called clonotypes with MiXCR, one entry per CDR3 protein. The table has some 160,000 distinct CDR3 sequences, around half seen once. V and J are TRBV6-5 and TRBJ2-2; D is uncertain. The sequence came from a human donor with aplastic anemia. The sequencing input was sorted CD4+, CD8+, or CD8+CD57+ T cells (not recorded which) from PBMCs. CDR3 coding DNA: TGTGCCAGCAGTTATCACAGTCCCGGGGAGCTGTTTTTT. Amino acids: CASSYHSPGELFF.